The 24 T cell receptor beta chains below were found in one sample sequenced in a study of T cell responses to AZD1222 COVID-19 vaccine. TCRdb keeps only in-frame clones here, not all; method: immunoSEQ multiplex PCR. The sample yields 120,000 or so clones, approximately 85% seen once. The input for sequencing was peripheral blood, taken on day 0 of AZD1222 vaccination. These receptors were obtained from an adult in good health.

V usage is TRBV20-1 and J usage is TRBJ1-1, with D unclear. The length of the CDR3 is 11 residues. Germline values: CDR1 DFQATT, CDR2 SNEGSKA (reference sequence). Trimming pared 7 bases from V and 5 bases from J, leaving 11 bases between. CDR3 loop: CSVSRGTEAFF. The CDR3 DNA follows: TGCAGTGTCTCCCGGGGAACTGAAGCTTTCTTT.

The rearrangement links TRBV29-1 to TRBJ1-1; D uncertain. The CDR3 extends over 11 amino acids. Trimming removed 2 bases at V and 1 base at J, with 2 bases between. The germline CDR1 and CDR2 sequences are SQVTM and ANQGSEA. The CDR3 bases are TGCAGCGTTGAAAGGAACACTGAAGCTTTCTTT. Encoded protein: CSVERNTEAFF.

The chain combines TRBV28 with TRBJ2-7; D is unresolved. CDR3 length: 16 residues. Per the germline V gene, CDR1 is MDHEN and CDR2 is SYDVKM. V lost 3 bases and J lost 3, with 18 bases in between. CDR3 nucleotide sequence: TGTGCCAGCAGTTTTTTGACCCCCCGTCGTTACTACGAGCAGTACTTC. It yields the protein CASSFLTPRRYYEQYF. Full variable domain (remainder filled in from reference TRBV28 and TRBJ2-7): DVKVTQSSRYLVKRTGEKVFLECVQDMDHENMFWYRQDPGLGLRLIYFSYDVKMKEKGDIPEGYSVSREKKERFSLILESASTNQTSMYLCASSFLTPRRYYEQYFGPGTRLTVT.

The chain links TRBV19 to TRBJ2-3; 13 bases map to TRBD2. Germline V lookup: CDR1 LNHDA, CDR2 SQIVND (reference sequence). Trimming cost V 1 base and J 7 bases; bases outside gene matches: 2. The CDR3 covers 15 residues. The CDR3 reads CASSIGTSGGYTQYF. The DNA for the CDR3 is TGTGCCAGTAGTATAGGGACTAGCGGGGGATATACGCAGTATTTT.

The rearrangement uses TRBV6-5 and TRBJ1-4, with D possibly TRBD1 on 5 matching bases. This CDR3 contains 15 residues. From germline, CDR1 is MNHEY and CDR2 SVGAGI. Trimming removed 2 bases from V and 8 bases from J, with 15 bases in between. In DNA, the CDR3 is TGTGCCAGCAGTTACACCGGGGGTCTGGGAGAAAAACTGTTTTTT. It yields the protein CASSYTGGLGEKLFF.

V is TRBV24-1 and J is TRBJ2-2, with D maybe TRBD1 (6 bases). CDR1 is KGHDR, CDR2 SFDVKD, per germline. The V end was cut by 4 bases, the J end by 0 bases, with 11 bases between. This CDR3 has 16 residues. CDR3 amino acids: CATSDPGQSNTGELFF. As DNA, the CDR3 is TGTGCCACCAGTGACCCAGGACAGTCGAACACCGGGGAGCTGTTTTTT.

The CDR3 spells CAGRGTEAFF. CDR3 coding DNA: TGCGCCGGAAGGGGAACTGAAGCTTTCTTT. The chain has TRBV10-1 and TRBJ1-1; D possibly corresponds to TRBD1 (5 bases). The germline CDR1 and CDR2 sequences are WNHNN and SYGVQD (reference sequence). Trimming took 11 bases from V and 5 from J, leaving 9 bases between them. This CDR3 has 10 amino acids.

The rearrangement joins TRBV11-3 to TRBJ2-7; no firm D call. CDR1 and CDR2 (germline): SGHNT, YENEEA. The germline V and J ends were trimmed by 5 bases and 3 bases, with 11 bases remaining between them. This CDR3 comprises 13 residues. Here the CDR3 DNA reads TGTGCCAGCAGCGGGGAAGGCAGCTACGAGCAGTACTTC. Amino acid sequence: CASSGEGSYEQYF.

The CDR3 here is CASSPPPGTGELFF. CDR3 DNA: TGTGCCAGCTCACCCCCGCCGGGGACCGGGGAGCTGTTTTTT. J is TRBJ2-2 and V is TRBV18; a weak D match, TRBD2 (5 bases). The ends were cut back, 3 bases at V and 5 bases at J, with 10 bases in the middle. The CDR3 is made up of 14 amino acids. Germline V CDR1 and CDR2: KGHSH, LQKENI.

The chain uses TRBV9 and TRBJ2-3; maybe TRBD1 (7 bases). Per germline, CDR1 SGDLS and CDR2 YYNGEE. V lost 4 bases and J lost 0, with 18 bases in between. The CDR3 is made up of 17 amino acids. CDR3 DNA sequence: TGTGCCAGCAGCCCCCAGGGGGGCTACACTAGCACAGATACGCAGTATTTT. Translating gives CASSPQGGYTSTDTQYF.

Here the CDR3 DNA reads TGTGCCACCAGCAGAGATATGGGGCAGCCCCAGCATTTT. Amino acids: CATSRDMGQPQHF. The chain employs TRBV15 and TRBJ1-5; no reliable D call. Germline V gene data show CDR1 as LNHNV and CDR2 as YYDKDF (reference sequence). The CDR3 covers 13 residues. V was trimmed by 0 bases and J by 7 bases, leaving 7 bases between them.

The V call is TRBV3-1 (or the pseudogene TRBV3-2), the J call TRBJ2-1, with 7 positions matching TRBD2. The germline V gene has CDR1 LGHDT and CDR2 YNNKEL (reference sequence). The J segment lost 6 bases and the V segment lost 4 bases, leaving 9 bases of the junction unmatched. This CDR3 comprises 15 residues. The DNA for the CDR3 is TGTGCCAGCAGCCCCCGGGGGGTCCCGCCCAATGAGCAGTTCTTC. Its translation is CASSPRGVPPNEQFF.

V gene TRBV3-1 (or the pseudogene TRBV3-2) combines with J gene TRBJ2-5; 12 nucleotides align to TRBD2. CDR1 and CDR2 from the germline V gene are LGHDT and YNNKEL (reference sequence). This CDR3 has 20 amino acids. Losses at the gene ends were 0 bases for V and 5 bases for J; bases not matched to a gene: 16. CDR3 residues: CASSQDLTSGGPGESETQYF. In DNA form, the CDR3 reads TGTGCCAGCAGCCAAGATCTTACTAGCGGGGGGCCCGGGGAATCCGAGACCCAGTACTTC.

The chain employs TRBV7-2 and TRBJ2-5; TRBD2 matches 8 bases. The CDR3 totals 15 residues. V lost 1 base to trimming and J lost 4 bases; unmatched junction nucleotides: 5. CDR1 SGHTA and CDR2 FQGNSA come from the germline V gene. The CDR3 spells CASSLVSGGAETQYF. The CDR3 DNA is TGTGCCAGCAGCTTAGTAAGCGGGGGCGCAGAGACCCAGTACTTC.

J is TRBJ2-7 and V is TRBV5-4, with 9 bases fitting TRBD1. This CDR3 is 13 amino acids long. Germline values: CDR1 SGHNT, CDR2 YYREEE (reference sequence). With 0 bases clipped from V and 5 bases from J, the junction kept 0 bases outside the gene matches. CDR3 amino acids: CASSLGQGDEQYF. DNA of the CDR3: TGTGCCAGCAGCTTGGGACAGGGGGACGAGCAGTACTTC.

Comments on this clone: This is likely a read error, given that the CDR3 carries no conserved phenylalanine or tryptophan at its end. The DNA is omitted, as the CDR3 cannot be located on it reliably, and the CDR3 follows TCRdb's listing. The chain has TRBV6-5 and TRBJ1-2; the table's D gene call, TRBD1, was not cross checked with the DNA. The CDR3 has 12 residues if both end residues are counted. From germline, CDR1 is MNHEY and CDR2 SVGAGI. The CDR3 here is CASSTPGVVGLS.

This sequence joins TRBV12-3 or TRBV12-4 and TRBJ1-2; no firm D call. CDR3 length: 13 residues. V was cut by 2 bases and J by 8 bases, with 12 bases left in between. The CDR3 nucleotides read TGTGCCAGCAGTTTAAACGGCGGGGAGGGCTACACCTTC. It specifies CASSLNGGEGYTF.

The chain employs TRBV7-9 and TRBJ2-6, with 7 bases matching TRBD1. This CDR3 has 17 amino acids. CDR1 is SEHNR, CDR2 FQNEAQ, per germline (reference sequence). V lost 5 bases and J lost 0; bases outside the gene matches: 7. CDR3 coding DNA: TGTGCCAGCAGCGGAGCACAGGGGCGCTCTGGGGCCAACGTCCTGACTTTC. Its protein is CASSGAQGRSGANVLTF.

The chain uses TRBV30 and TRBJ1-4; 8 bases are a match to TRBD1. Trimming took 3 bases from V and 5 from J; bases not matched to a gene: 5. Germline V gene lookup returns CDR1 GTSNPN and CDR2 SVGIG (reference sequence). The CDR3 has 14 residues. CDR3 bases: TGTGCCTGGAGGTACAGGGGGAAAAATGAAAAACTGTTTTTT. Translation: CAWRYRGKNEKLFF.

This chain's CDR3 is CASSMFGQVENEAFF. The DNA for the CDR3 is TGTGCCAGTAGTATGTTCGGGCAGGTCGAAAATGAAGCTTTCTTT. The chain combines TRBV19 with TRBJ1-1; D ambiguous. Germline values: CDR1 LNHDA, CDR2 SQIVND (reference sequence). The CDR3 has 15 amino acids. V lost 3 bases, J lost 7 bases, and 18 bases lay in between.

This chain uses TRBV19 with TRBJ1-1; TRBD1 agrees at 7 bases. Germline CDR1 is LNHDA and CDR2 is SQIVND (reference sequence). The junction had 8 bases not matched to a gene; V was cut back by 3 bases and J by 4 bases. The CDR3 loop spans 15 amino acids. DNA for the CDR3: TGTGCCAGTAGTATCTCCCAACAGGGGACCACTGAAGCTTTCTTT. Protein: CASSISQQGTTEAFF.

This clone was picked up one time. The chain combines TRBV7-9 with TRBJ2-5; D gene ambiguous. The CDR3 contains 13 residues. Between the trimmed V and J ends, which lost 11 bases and 5 bases, there was a span of 18 bases. Per germline, CDR1 SEHNR and CDR2 FQNEAQ (reference sequence). The CDR3 nucleotides are TGTGCCGAGCAAGAGGCTCGATTGGAGACCCAGTACTTC. Residues: CAEQEARLETQYF.

This rearrangement joins TRBV6-2 or TRBV6-3 to TRBJ1-1, with unresolved D. With 6 bases removed from V and 1 base from J, the gap between germline ends came to 6 bases. Germline CDR1 is MNHEY and CDR2 is SVGEGT. CDR3 length equals 12 residues. The CDR3 coding sequence is TGTGCCAGCAGCTATTCGAACACTGAAGCTTTCTTT. Translation gives CASSYSNTEAFF.

Concerning this clone: A read error may produce the germline difference seen at one junction end. V gene TRBV7-7 combines with J gene TRBJ2-1, with 11 bases matching TRBD1. The CDR3 contains 16 residues. In germline, CDR1 is SSHAT, CDR2 FNYEAQ (reference sequence). DNA for the CDR3: TGTGCTAGCAGCCCCCGGGCCCGGGACAGGGGGTCTGAGCAGTTCTTC. Residues: CASSPRARDRGSEQFF.